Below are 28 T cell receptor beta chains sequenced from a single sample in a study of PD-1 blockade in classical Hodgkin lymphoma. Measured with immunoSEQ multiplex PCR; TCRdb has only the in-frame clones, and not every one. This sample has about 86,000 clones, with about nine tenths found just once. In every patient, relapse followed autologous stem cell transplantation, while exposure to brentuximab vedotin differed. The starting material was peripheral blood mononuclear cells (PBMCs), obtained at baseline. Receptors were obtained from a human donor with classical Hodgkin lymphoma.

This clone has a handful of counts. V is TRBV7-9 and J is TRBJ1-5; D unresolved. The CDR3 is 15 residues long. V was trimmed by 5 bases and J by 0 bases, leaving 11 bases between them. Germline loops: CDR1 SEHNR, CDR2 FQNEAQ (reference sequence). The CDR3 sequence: CASSRDTYSNQPQHF. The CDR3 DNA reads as TGTGCCAGCAGCCGCGACACTTATAGCAATCAGCCCCAGCATTTT.

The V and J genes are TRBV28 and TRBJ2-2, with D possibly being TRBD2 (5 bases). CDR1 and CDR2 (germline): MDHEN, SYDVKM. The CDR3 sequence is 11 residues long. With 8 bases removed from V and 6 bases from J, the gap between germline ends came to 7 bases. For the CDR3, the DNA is TGTGCCAGCCAGGACTCCGGGGAGCTGTTTTTT. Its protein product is CASQDSGELFF.

CDR3 region: CSVPWGTSGLFSYNEQFF. The CDR3 coding sequence is TGCAGCGTCCCCTGGGGGACTAGCGGTCTCTTCTCCTACAATGAGCAGTTCTTC. This chain uses TRBV29-1 with TRBJ2-1, with TRBD2 matching 11 bases. Germline V gene sequence: CDR1 SQVTM, CDR2 ANQGSEA. The CDR3 length is 18 residues. V shed 6 bases, J shed 0 bases, and the junction held 13 bases outside the gene matches.

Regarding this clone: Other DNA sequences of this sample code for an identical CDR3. The CDR3 loop reads CASSLVADTQYF. In nucleotides, the CDR3 is TGTGCCAGCAGCTTGGTAGCAGATACGCAGTATTTT. The chain combines TRBV5-6 with TRBJ2-3; D remains ambiguous. The CDR3 consists of 12 residues. CDR1 SGHDT and CDR2 YYEEEE come from the germline V gene. With 0 bases removed from V and 4 bases from J, the gap between germline ends came to 3 bases.

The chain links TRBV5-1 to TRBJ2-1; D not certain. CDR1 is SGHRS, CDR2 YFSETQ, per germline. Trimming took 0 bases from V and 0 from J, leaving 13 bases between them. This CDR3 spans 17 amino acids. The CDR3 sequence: CASSLEAGATSYNEQFF. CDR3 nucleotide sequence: TGCGCCAGCAGCTTGGAAGCCGGAGCCACCTCCTACAATGAGCAGTTCTTC. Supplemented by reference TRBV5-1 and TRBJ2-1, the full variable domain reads KAGVTQTPRYLIKTRGQQVTLSCSPISGHRSVSWYQQTPGQGLQFLFEYFSETQRNKGNFPGRFSGRQFSNSRSEMNVSTLELGDSALYLCASSLEAGATSYNEQFFGPGTRLTVL.

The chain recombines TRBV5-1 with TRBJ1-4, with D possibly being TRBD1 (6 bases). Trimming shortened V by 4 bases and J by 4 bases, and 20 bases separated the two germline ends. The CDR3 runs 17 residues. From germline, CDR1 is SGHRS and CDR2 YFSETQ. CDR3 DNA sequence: TGCGCCAGCAGCCCCCGAGGGGGGCGCCGGAGTAATGAAAAACTGTTTTTT. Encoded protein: CASSPRGGRRSNEKLFF.

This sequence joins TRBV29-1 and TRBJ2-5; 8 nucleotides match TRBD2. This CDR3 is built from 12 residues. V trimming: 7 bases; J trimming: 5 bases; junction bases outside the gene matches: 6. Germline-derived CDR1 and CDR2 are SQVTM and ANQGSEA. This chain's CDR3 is CSAAGGGETQYF. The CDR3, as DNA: TGCAGCGCGGCGGGAGGAGGCGAGACCCAGTACTTC.

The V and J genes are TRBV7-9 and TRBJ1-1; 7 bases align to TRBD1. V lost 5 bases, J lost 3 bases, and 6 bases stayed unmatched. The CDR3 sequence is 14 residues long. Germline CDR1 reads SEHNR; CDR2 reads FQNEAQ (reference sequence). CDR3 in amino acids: CASSAQGPHTEAFF. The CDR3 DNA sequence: TGTGCCAGCAGCGCACAGGGGCCGCACACTGAAGCTTTCTTT.

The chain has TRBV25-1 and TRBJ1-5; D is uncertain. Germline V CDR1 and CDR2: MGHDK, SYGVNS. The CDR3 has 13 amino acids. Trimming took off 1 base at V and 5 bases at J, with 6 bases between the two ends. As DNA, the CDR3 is TGTGCCAGCAGTGAATGGGGTCATCAGCCCCAGCATTTT. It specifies CASSEWGHQPQHF.

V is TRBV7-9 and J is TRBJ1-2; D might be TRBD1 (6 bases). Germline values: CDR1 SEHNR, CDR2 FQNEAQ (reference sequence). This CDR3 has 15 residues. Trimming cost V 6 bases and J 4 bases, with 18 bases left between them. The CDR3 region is CASSDVGGQLYGYTF. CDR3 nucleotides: TGTGCCAGCAGTGACGTCGGGGGGCAGCTCTATGGCTACACCTTC.

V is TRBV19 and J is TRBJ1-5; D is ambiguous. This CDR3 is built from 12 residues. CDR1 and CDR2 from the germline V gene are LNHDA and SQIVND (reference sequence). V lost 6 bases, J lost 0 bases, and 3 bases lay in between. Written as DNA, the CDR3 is TGTGCCAGTAGAAATAGCAATCAGCCCCAGCATTTT. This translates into CASRNSNQPQHF.

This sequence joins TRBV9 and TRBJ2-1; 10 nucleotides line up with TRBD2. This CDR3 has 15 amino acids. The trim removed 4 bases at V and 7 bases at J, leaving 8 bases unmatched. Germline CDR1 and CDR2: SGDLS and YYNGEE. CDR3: CASSSEGLALNEQFF. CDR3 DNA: TGTGCCAGCAGCTCAGAGGGACTAGCGTTGAATGAGCAGTTCTTC. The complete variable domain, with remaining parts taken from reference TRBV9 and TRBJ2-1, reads DSGVTQTPKHLITATGQRVTLRCSPRSGDLSVYWYQQSLDQGLQFLIQYYNGEERAKGNILERFSAQQFPDLHSELNLSSLELGDSALYFCASSSEGLALNEQFFGPGTRLTVL.

The CDR3 DNA sequence: TGTGCCAGCAGCCCCACGACAGGGTTGAGTATGGACATTCAGTACTTC. This codes for CASSPTTGLSMDIQYF. V and J are TRBV7-9 and TRBJ2-4; TRBD1 matches 7 bases. Per germline, CDR1 SEHNR and CDR2 FQNEAQ (reference sequence). With 5 bases clipped from V and 8 bases from J, the junction kept 15 bases outside the gene matches. The CDR3 sequence is 16 residues long.

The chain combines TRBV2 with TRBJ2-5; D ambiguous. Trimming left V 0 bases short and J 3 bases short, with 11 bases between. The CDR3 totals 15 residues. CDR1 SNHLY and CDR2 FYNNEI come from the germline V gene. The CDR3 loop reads CASSEATRPEETQYF. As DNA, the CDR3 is TGTGCCAGCAGTGAAGCCACCAGACCCGAAGAGACCCAGTACTTC. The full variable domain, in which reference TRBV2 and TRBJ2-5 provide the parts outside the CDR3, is EPEVTQTPSHQVTQMGQEVILRCVPISNHLYFYWYRQILGQKVEFLVSFYNNEISEKSEIFDDQFSVERPDGSNFTLKIRSTKLEDSAMYFCASSEATRPEETQYFGPGTRLLVL.

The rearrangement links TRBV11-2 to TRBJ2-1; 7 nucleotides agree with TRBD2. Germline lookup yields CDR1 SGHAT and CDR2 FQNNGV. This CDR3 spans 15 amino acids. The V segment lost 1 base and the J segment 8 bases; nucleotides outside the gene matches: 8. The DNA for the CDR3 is TGTGCCAGCAGCTTAGTTCGCGGGAGTCGAGATGAGCAGTTCTTC. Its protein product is CASSLVRGSRDEQFF.

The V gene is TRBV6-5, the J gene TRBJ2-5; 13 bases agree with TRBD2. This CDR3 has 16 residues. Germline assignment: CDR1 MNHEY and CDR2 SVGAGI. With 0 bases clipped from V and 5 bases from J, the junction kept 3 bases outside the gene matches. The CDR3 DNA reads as TGTGCCAGCAGTTACTCTACTAGCGGGAGGGGGGAGACCCAGTACTTC. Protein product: CASSYSTSGRGETQYF.

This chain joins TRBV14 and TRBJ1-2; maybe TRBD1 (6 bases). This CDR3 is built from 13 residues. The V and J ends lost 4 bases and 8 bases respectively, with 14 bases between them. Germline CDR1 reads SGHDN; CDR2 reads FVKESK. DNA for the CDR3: TGTGCCAGCAGCCCTGGGCAGGGGAACGGCTACACCTTC. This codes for CASSPGQGNGYTF.

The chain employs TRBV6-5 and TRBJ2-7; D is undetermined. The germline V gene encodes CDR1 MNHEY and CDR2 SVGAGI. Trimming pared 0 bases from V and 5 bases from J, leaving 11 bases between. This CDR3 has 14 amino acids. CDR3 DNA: TGTGCCAGCAGTTACTCGTTGTTTCGGAACGAGCAGTACTTC. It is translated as CASSYSLFRNEQYF.

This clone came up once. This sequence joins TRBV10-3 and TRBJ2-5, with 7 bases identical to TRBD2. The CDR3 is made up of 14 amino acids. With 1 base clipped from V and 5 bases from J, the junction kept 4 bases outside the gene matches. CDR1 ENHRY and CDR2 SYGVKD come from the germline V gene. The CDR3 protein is CAISEWGSGETQYF. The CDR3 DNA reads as TGTGCCATCAGTGAGTGGGGTAGCGGGGAGACCCAGTACTTC.

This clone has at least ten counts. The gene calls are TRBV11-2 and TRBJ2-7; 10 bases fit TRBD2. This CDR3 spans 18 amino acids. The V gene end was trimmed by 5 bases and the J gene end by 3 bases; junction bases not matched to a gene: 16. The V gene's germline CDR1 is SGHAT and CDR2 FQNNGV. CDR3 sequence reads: CASSPLNRASGSGYEQYF. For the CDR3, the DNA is TGTGCCAGCAGCCCTCTAAATCGGGCTAGCGGGAGTGGCTACGAGCAGTACTTC.

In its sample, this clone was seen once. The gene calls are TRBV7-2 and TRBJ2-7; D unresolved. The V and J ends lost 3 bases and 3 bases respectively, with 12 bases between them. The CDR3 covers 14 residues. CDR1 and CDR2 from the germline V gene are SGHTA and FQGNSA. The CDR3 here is CASSFGSRSYEQYF. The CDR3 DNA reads TGTGCCAGCAGCTTTGGTTCCCGTAGCTACGAGCAGTACTTC.

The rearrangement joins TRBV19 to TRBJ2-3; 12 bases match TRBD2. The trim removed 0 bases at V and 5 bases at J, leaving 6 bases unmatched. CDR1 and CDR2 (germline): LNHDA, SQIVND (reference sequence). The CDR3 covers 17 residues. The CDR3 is CASSIDKRTSGKDTQYF. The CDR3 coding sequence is TGTGCCAGTAGTATAGATAAAAGGACTAGCGGGAAAGATACGCAGTATTTT. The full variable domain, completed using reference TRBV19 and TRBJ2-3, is DGGITQSPKYLFRKEGQNVTLSCEQNLNHDAMYWYRQDPGQGLRLIYYSQIVNDFQKGDIAEGYSVSREKKESFPLTVTSAQKNPTAFYLCASSIDKRTSGKDTQYFGPGTRLTVL.

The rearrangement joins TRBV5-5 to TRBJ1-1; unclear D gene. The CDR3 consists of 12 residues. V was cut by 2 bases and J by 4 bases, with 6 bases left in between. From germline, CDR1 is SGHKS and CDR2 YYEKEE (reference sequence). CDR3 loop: CASSLHITEAFF. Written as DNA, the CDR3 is TGTGCCAGCAGCTTACATATCACTGAAGCTTTCTTT.

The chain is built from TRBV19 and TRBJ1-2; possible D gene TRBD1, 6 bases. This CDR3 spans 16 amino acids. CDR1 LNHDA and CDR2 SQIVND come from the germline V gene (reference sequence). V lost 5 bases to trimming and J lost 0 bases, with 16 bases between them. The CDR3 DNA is TGTGCCAGTAGTTTCCCTTTACAGGGAGCTAACTATGGCTACACCTTC. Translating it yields CASSFPLQGANYGYTF.

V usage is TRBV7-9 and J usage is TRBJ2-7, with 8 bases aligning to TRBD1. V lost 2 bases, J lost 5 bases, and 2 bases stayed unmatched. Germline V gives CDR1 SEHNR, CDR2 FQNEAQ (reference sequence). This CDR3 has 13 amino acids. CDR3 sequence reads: CASSLSGGNEQYF. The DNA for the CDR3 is TGTGCCAGCAGCTTATCAGGGGGCAACGAGCAGTACTTC.

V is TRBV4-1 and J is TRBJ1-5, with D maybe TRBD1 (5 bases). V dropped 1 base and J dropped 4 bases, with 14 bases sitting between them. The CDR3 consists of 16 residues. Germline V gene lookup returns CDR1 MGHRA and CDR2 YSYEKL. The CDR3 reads CASSQVTRGRNQPQHF. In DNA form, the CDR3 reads TGCGCCAGCAGCCAAGTAACGAGGGGTCGGAATCAGCCCCAGCATTTT.

The chain's CDR3 is CASSLGDRQFF. CDR3 nucleotides: TGTGCCAGCAGTTTGGGTGATAGGCAGTTCTTC. The chain combines TRBV27 with TRBJ2-1; unclear D gene. Germline values: CDR1 MNHEY, CDR2 SMNVEV (reference sequence). The CDR3 is made up of 11 amino acids. With 3 bases removed from V and 12 bases from J, the gap between germline ends came to 9 bases.

CDR3 loop: CASSLGGATSNQPQHF. The CDR3 DNA follows: TGTGCCAGCAGCCTGGGGGGGGCCACAAGCAATCAGCCCCAGCATTTT. The chain combines TRBV7-2 with TRBJ1-5, with a possible D match to TRBD1 (6 bases). CDR1 is SGHTA and CDR2 is FQGNSA in the germline V gene. The CDR3 runs to 16 residues. V was trimmed by 5 bases and J by 1 base, leaving 15 bases between them.